This section outlines one T cell receptor (beta chain) sequence together with its context. In every patient, relapse followed autologous stem cell transplantation, while exposure to brentuximab vedotin differed. Here immunoSEQ multiplex PCR was the method, and the copy in TCRdb shows in-frame clones only, minus some. The table shows 14,000 or so clones, with about 83% occurring only once. The data stem from a study of PD-1 blockade in classical Hodgkin lymphoma. This CDR3 spans 13 amino acids. Germline values: CDR1 LNHDA, CDR2 SQIVND (reference sequence). Trimming left V 5 bases short and J 0 bases short, with 8 bases between.

This receptor was taken from a human donor with classical Hodgkin lymphoma. The material was peripheral blood mononuclear cells (PBMCs), obtained at baseline. V is TRBV19 and J is TRBJ2-7; the D gene is possibly TRBD1 (6 bases). The chain's CDR3 is CASSQGPSYEQYF. CDR3 nucleotides: TGTGCCAGTAGTCAGGGGCCCTCCTACGAGCAGTACTTC. The variable domain in full, completed from reference TRBV19 and TRBJ2-7, reads DGGITQSPKYLFRKEGQNVTLSCEQNLNHDAMYWYRQDPGQGLRLIYYSQIVNDFQKGDIAEGYSVSREKKESFPLTVTSAQKNPTAFYLCASSQGPSYEQYFGPGTRLTVT.